Included here is one T cell receptor beta chain sequence, with context. Its antigen is unidentified. This sample is drawn from a study of chemoradiotherapy in HPV16-positive cancers. About the research overall: Candidate HPV-specific clones and shared TCR motifs came from two HPV16-positive patients. Study outcomes and limitations: For HPV16-positive patients, expanding HPV-responsive T cells associated with longer recurrence-free survival.

Method: immunoSEQ multiplex PCR; TCRdb's copy keeps in-frame clones and lacks some. The sample records 6,000 to 7,500 clones, about 70% being singletons. Sequencing was performed on tumor tissue, taken from a patient who underwent chemoradiotherapy. This TCR was sampled from a human donor with HPV-associated anogenital cancer.

The CDR3, as DNA: TGTGCCAGCAGTTTATCGGGGTTACCCTGGGACGAGCAGTACTTC. Its protein is CASSLSGLPWDEQYF. The chain combines TRBV27 with TRBJ2-7; D is unresolved. The V end was cut by 0 bases, the J end by 5 bases, with 14 bases between. Germline V CDR1 and CDR2: MNHEY, SMNVEV (reference sequence). The CDR3 loop spans 15 amino acids.